This TCR beta chain was observed in a study of cytomegalovirus exposure and HLA in healthy donors (dated by TCRdb to the late 2010s). Describing the broader study: In an earlier analysis of fewer than 750 of the donors, 276 Gb of sequence data and approximately 120 million unique TCR beta sequences from about 180 million T cells were reported. The aim of the study was to test whether cataloging public T cell receptors could identify signatures of past pathogen exposure. Donor age, sex, ethnicity and CMV serostatus were collected together with the repertoire data. The study combined high-throughput TCR immunosequencing, statistical association of individual TCRs with disease status, and machine learning to predict cytomegalovirus infection status. The number of typed donors differed by locus: about 629-630 for A, B, C, DRB1 and DQB1; about 520 for DQA1; around 610 for DPA1; and approximately 450 for DPB1. Besides the first cohort of roughly 640 subjects, a separate validation cohort made up of over 95 different subjects was used. The genetic ancestry cluster associated with self-reported Caucasian donors included about 84% of the roughly 390 genotyped donors. The T cell repertoires of some 670 subjects were profiled by immunosequencing and related to cytomegalovirus serostatus. Roughly 5 DR-DQ haplotypes were handled as single units for association and clustering, since linkage in the cohort was strong. A later analysis re-examined previously published TCR beta repertoires from just over 650 donors and added high-resolution HLA genotyping to investigate patterns of TCR occurrence. An earlier analysis of 587 of the donors applied high-throughput TCR beta sequencing to assess whether each TCR beta V gene segment acted as functional or pseudogenic. Both class I and class II loci were covered by HLA typing, at four-digit resolution. Among 398 genotyped donors of the cohort, an average of around 240,000 unique TCR beta nucleotide sequences were sequenced per donor, roughly a sixth of them non-productive. All discovery cohort repertoires had been generated using a single sequencing platform. In a later genetic analysis, genome-wide SNP genotypes for about three fifths of the roughly 670 donors were used, and that subset was treated as a discovery cohort. Rather than drawing on any new phenotypic data, the later analysis identified candidate immune exposures from TCR beta sequences and the way those sequences occurred across donors. An early release that covered 500 to 800 HLA-typed donors contained about 290 gigabases of sequencing data and approximately 85 million unique TCR sequences.

About this clone itself: No cognate antigen has been identified for it. At one boundary the junction diverges from the germline segment, which might be a read error.

Taken from cysteine to phenylalanine, the CDR3 has 12 residues. Only the CDR3 DNA stays, 36 bases, in frame from base 1. The germline V gene (reference sequence) sets CDR1 to SSHAT and CDR2 to FNYEAQ. Points the paper makes about the study in general: Fewer than 20 rarely observed V segments, including chromosome 9 orphons, were excluded from the earlier analysis of several hundred of the donors because counts were too low. Correlated functional status among segregating V segments might reflect linkage disequilibrium, but an unknown experimental factor could not be ruled out. In vitro tests confirmed that a few of the cytomegalovirus-associated TCR beta chains recognize cytomegalovirus antigens. Most CMV-associated TCR beta chains appeared to be HLA-restricted in a later analysis, and the HLA associations seemed to be driven largely by CMV exposure. The cohort was sequenced for TCR beta chains only, and without alpha or paired-chain data the features that could be detected were limited. The study listed 150 to 200 TCR beta chains as associated with cytomegalovirus. Most TCR sequences were seen in very few donors, while some public TCRs were found in many individuals. In a later genetic analysis, a missense DCLRE1C variant was associated with V-gene and J-gene trimming of TCR beta chains, and the association was replicated in an independent cohort. A later genetic analysis reported fewer N-insertions in productive TCRs among donors in an Asian-associated ancestry cluster than the roughly 700-donor mean. Broadly in line with IMGT annotations, most TCR beta V segments showed up in productive rearrangements about 87% or about 30% of the time in an earlier analysis of 450 to 750 of the donors. In a later analysis, HLA-associated TCR beta chains showed more clonal expansion and lower generation probabilities than non-associated chains that were equally common. Several of the top co-occurrence clusters appeared to be linked to parvovirus B19, influenza, CMV and Epstein-Barr virus, according to a later analysis. HLA typing was unavailable for some donors at each locus, so association tests used only the typed subset. Cytomegalovirus status was reported to be diagnosed by the classifier with high specificity and sensitivity in both the original and validation cohorts. According to the authors, the approach could potentially be generalized to other disease states and immunological phenotypes. A later analysis associated 15,000 to 20,000 TCR beta sequences with specific HLA alleles at a false discovery rate of 0.05. Sequencing depth was assumed to be roughly uniform across donors in the presence/absence analyses, though that assumption may not hold. Because the 87-base-pair reads could not distinguish some IMGT-functional V segments, including TRBV6-2 and TRBV6-3, those segments were excluded. A group of highly shared sequence variants was considered likely to be a technical artifact of the sequencing pipeline. When HLA alleles, especially DR and DQ, strongly co-occurred, attributing TCR associations to individual alleles was difficult. For the cohort, immune exposure information was limited to CMV serostatus. A further reported finding was that TCR beta sequences accurately predicted the HLA-A and HLA-B alleles for most subjects in the first cohort. A later analysis found that TCR association rates varied across HLA loci, with DRB1 alleles showing the most associated TCRs and HLA-C alleles the fewest.

Library preparation employed the immunoSEQ multiplex PCR assay. The multiplex PCR relied on a mix of 60 forward primers for TCR Vbeta segments and 13 reverse primers for TCR Jbeta segments. The CDR3 region of rearranged TCR beta genes was amplified from genomic DNA with a multiplex PCR assay. The Illumina HiSeq System was used to sequence the amplified TCR beta libraries as 87-base-pair reads. The original methods were these. A later analysis tallied 80 million to 95 million unique TCR beta chains across the roughly 610 repertoires, and approximately 12 million of those chains were shared by two or more donors. To remove PCR and sequencing errors, raw reads were error-corrected and collapsed into unique sequences using a nearest-neighbor algorithm that merged closely related sequences. Alignment of CDR3 sequences to IMGT reference sequences was used to assign V, D and J gene segments. For a sequence to be retained, a match of at least six nucleotides to both a V gene segment and a J gene segment was required. A rearrangement counted as productive if the CDR3 had no stop codons and remained in frame with V and J, and every other rearrangement counted as non-productive. CDR3 was defined according to IMGT convention as the region running from the second conserved V-encoded cysteine to the conserved J-encoded phenylalanine. In an earlier analysis of roughly 610 of the donors, sequences lacking an unambiguous match to a single V gene segment were excluded. In an earlier analysis of approximately 500 of the donors, a V segment was called functional when productive rearrangements were above 56.7%, and segregating when the standard deviation between donors exceeded 5%. A statistical classification framework was built for diagnosing cytomegalovirus status from the catalog of TCR beta chain sequences. In a later analysis, TCR nucleotide sequences were compared against IMGT/GENE-DB human TR gene sequences so that V and J genes could be assigned. The TCRdist pipeline was used in a later analysis to assign CDR3 sequences and most-parsimonious VDJ recombination scenarios. In a later analysis, each TCR beta chain was defined by its CDR3 amino acid sequence together with its V-gene family, and reads lacking a unique V-gene family were excluded. To address suspected cross-contamination and a sequencing artifact, a later analysis removed around 590 highly shared, low-generation-probability nucleotide sequences. For each public chain, a later analysis derived a clonal expansion index from normalized ranks of inferred template counts within each repertoire. In a later analysis, generation probabilities were computed using a VDJ recombination model fitted to out-of-frame rearrangements, and the results were checked against IGoR. In a later analysis, hypergeometric tests were used to score TCR-TCR, TCR-HLA and TCR-CMV co-occurrence, with a repertoire-size bias correction applied to TCR pairs. In a later analysis, false discovery rates were estimated by permuting HLA or CMV assignments 20 times. In a later analysis, co-occurring TCRs were grouped using DBSCAN, and TCRdist sequence similarity was added for clustering within HLA-allele-positive subsets. For co-occurrence clustering, repertoires with fewer than 30,000 or more than 120,000 public chains were excluded, along with a handful of repertoires with anomalous nucleotide sharing. TCRdb re-hosts the immuneACCESS table, in-frame sequences only. Its copies lack some clones; in the studies checked, an unresolved V gene accounts for under half of them, and the cause for the rest is not known. V and J calls plus clone size are reproduced from that table; the DNA served to infer D and trimming. The sample table shows fewer than 200,000 clones, and about 83% are seen once. Over 1.5% of the sample is taken by the ten largest.

The cohort was made up of 650 to 700 healthy bone marrow donors. At the time of sampling, all cohort members were nominally healthy, though unrecorded immune exposures were likely present. The donor was CMV seropositive and belonged to the group of 250 to 350 seropositive cohort members. Each donor provided a peripheral blood sample, and peripheral blood mononuclear cells were used for TCR beta sequencing. Genomic DNA extraction from the blood cell samples was performed with the Qiagen DNeasy Blood Extraction Kit. The sequenced sample consisted of PBMCs. The V and J segments used are TRBV7-7 and TRBJ2-7; a stretch of 8 junction bases matches TRBD2. The receptor's source is a man aged 40-55 years in good health and CMV-seropositive. The nucleotides are TGTGCTAGCAGCTTACGCGGGGGGGAGCAGTACTTC. The translation is CASSLRGGEQYF. Here the CDR3 is joined to the reference TRBV7-7 and TRBJ2-7 genes, and the full variable domain is: GAGVSQSPRYKVTKRGQDVTLRCDPISSHATLYWYQQALGQGPEFLTYFNYEAQPDKSGLPSDRFSAERPEGSISTLTIQRTEQRDSAMYRCASSLRGGEQYFGPGTRLTVT.